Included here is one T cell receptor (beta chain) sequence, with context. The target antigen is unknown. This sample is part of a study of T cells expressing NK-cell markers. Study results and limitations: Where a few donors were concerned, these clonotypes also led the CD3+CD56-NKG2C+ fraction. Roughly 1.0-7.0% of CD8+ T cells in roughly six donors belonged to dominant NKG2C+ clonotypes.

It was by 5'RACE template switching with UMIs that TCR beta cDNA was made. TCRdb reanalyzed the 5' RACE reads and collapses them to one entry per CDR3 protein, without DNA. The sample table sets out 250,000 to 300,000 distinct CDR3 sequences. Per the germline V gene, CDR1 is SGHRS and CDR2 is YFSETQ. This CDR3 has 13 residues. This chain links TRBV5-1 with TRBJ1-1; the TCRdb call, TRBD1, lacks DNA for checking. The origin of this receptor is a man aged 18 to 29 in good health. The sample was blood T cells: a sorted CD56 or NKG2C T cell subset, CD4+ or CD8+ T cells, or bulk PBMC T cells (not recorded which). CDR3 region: CASRGTANTEAFF.